The entry that follows covers one T cell receptor (beta chain) sequence. This specimen belongs to a study of identical twins. TCRdb reprocessed the 5' RACE reads via MiXCR and lists one record per CDR3 protein. The profile shows roughly 1,500,000 distinct CDR3 sequences, about 30% of them singletons. The origin of this receptor is a newborn girl in good health. The sequenced sample consisted of cord blood.

The CDR3 sequence: CSATRTVKETQFF. The CDR3 DNA reads TGCAGTGCGACTAGGACAGTCAAAGAGACCCAGTTCTTC. The chain joins TRBV20-1 to TRBJ2-1; the D gene could be TRBD1 or TRBD2 (6 bases each). Germline-derived CDR1 and CDR2 are DFQATT and SNEGSKA (reference sequence). V shed 6 bases and J shed 13 bases, with 22 bases lying between them. The CDR3 length is 13 residues.